This T cell receptor beta chain was captured by sequencing in a study of OX40 agonist ivuxolimab in advanced cancers. About the study as a whole: Ivuxolimab was a fully human IgG2 agonistic monoclonal antibody targeting the costimulatory receptor OX40 (CD134). Peripheral TCRbeta sequencing was intended to test whether TCR sequence diversity was altered and clonal T-cell expansion was caused by ivuxolimab. Among the roughly 52 dose-escalation patients, around 20 had hepatocellular carcinoma, roughly 15 melanoma, 9 renal cell carcinoma and 9 head and neck cancer. Partial responses occurred in three dose-escalation patients, of whom one had hepatocellular carcinoma and two had cutaneous melanoma. Intravenous ivuxolimab was administered to patients every 2 weeks at six dose levels: 0.01, 0.1, 0.3, 1.5, 3 and 10 mg/kg. In the dose-escalation cohort, more than 75% of patients were male, and the mean age was approximately 55 years, with a range of roughly 20 to 80. The paper covers the monotherapy dose-escalation part of the phase I ivuxolimab trial, which included N ≈ 50 patients. Prior anti-PD-1, anti-PD-L1 or anti-CTLA-4 therapy was permitted, and approximately 40% of dose-escalation patients had received checkpoint inhibitors.

Concerning this clone itself: The target of this receptor is not known. No much larger clone is present one base from it, and per-base qualities are unavailable.

The trial excluded patients who had a history of autoimmune disease or were on systemic immunosuppression. In every dose cohort, peripheral blood was drawn for TCR sequencing at baseline, cycle 4 day 1, and cycle 7 day 1. The samples were taken from a phase I, first-in-human, multicenter, open-label dose-escalation trial of ivuxolimab. Adults with locally advanced or metastatic melanoma, renal cell carcinoma, hepatocellular carcinoma or head and neck squamous cell carcinoma were enrolled in the trial. CD4+ and CD8+ T cells were sorted separately from peripheral blood before TCR sequencing. General study outcomes and caveats: At doses of 0.1 to 3.0 mg/kg, clonal expansion of both CD4+ and CD8+ blood T cells was observed from baseline to week 6. Low levels of normalized T-cell clonal expansion were also seen in some nonresponding patients. The antigen specificity of the peripheral T cells that underwent clonal expansion was not determined. Partial responders in the 0.1-3.0 mg/kg groups had among the lowest normalized peripheral clonal expansion, especially among CD8+ T cells. After ivuxolimab, more expanded clones were found on average in CD8+ T cells than in CD4+ T cells.

For sequencing of the TCRbeta CDR3 region, genomic DNA was extracted from the sorted cells. The immunoSEQ Assay was used for sequencing of TCRbeta CDR3 regions. The table was pulled from immuneACCESS by TCRdb, which kept in-frame rearrangements only. Such tables lose some clones; where checked, under half of the loss comes from unresolved V genes, and the rest has no known cause. In all, the sample holds roughly 75,000 clones, and about 93% of those were seen once. The ten biggest clones cover 6.2% of the sample. The sequence was collected from an adult with an advanced solid tumor such as melanoma, head and neck, liver or kidney cancer. Sequences were derived from CD4+ or CD8+ T cells sorted from blood, sampled in a trial of the OX40 agonist ivuxolimab.

The CDR3 region: CASSYLPTGDAYNYGYTF. The DNA sequence reads TGTGCCAGTAGTTACCTTCCTACGGGGGACGCGTATAACTATGGCTACACCTTC. The chain employs TRBV19 and TRBJ1-2, and perhaps TRBD1 as D gene, on 5 matching bases. CDR1 and CDR2 (LNHDA, SQIVND) derive from the germline V gene (reference sequence). Trimming at the junction amounts to 5 bases on V and 1 base on J, and the germline ends lie 23 bases apart. The CDR3 spans 18 residues, from the cysteine through the phenylalanine. The CDR3 DNA has 54 bases and is translated from base 1.